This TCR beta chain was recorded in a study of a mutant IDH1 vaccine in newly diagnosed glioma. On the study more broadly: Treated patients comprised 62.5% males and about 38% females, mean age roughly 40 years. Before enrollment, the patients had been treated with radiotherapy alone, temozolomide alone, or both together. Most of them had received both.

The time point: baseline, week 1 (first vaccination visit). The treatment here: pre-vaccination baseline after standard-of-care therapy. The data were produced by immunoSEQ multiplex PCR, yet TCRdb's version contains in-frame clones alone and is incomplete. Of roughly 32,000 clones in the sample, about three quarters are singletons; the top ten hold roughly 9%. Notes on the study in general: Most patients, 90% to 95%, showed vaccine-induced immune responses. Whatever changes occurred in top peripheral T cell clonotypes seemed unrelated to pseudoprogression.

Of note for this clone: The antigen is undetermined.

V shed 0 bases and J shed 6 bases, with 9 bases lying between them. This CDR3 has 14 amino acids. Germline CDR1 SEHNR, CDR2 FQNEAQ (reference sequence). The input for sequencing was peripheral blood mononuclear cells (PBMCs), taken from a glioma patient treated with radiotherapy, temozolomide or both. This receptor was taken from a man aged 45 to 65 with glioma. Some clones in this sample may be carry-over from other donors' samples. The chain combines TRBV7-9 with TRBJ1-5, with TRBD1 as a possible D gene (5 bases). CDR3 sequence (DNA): TGTGCCAGCAGCTTAGCTGGGGCTGGTCAGCCCCAGCATTTT. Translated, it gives CASSLAGAGQPQHF. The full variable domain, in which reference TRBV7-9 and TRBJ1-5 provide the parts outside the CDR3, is DTGVSQNPRHKITKRGQNVTFRCDPISEHNRLYWYRQTLGQGPEFLTYFQNEAQLEKSRLLSDRFSAERPKGSFSTLEIQRTEQGDSAMYLCASSLAGAGQPQHFGDGTRLSIL.